This T cell receptor beta chain was sequenced for a study of blood T cells in healthy people across ages. On this clonotype: Its antigen is still unknown.

CDR1 SGHTA and CDR2 FQGNSA come from the germline V gene. The CDR3 spans 16 residues. The V segment lost 1 base and the J segment 9 bases; nucleotides outside the gene matches: 12. The study, taken as a whole, reports: Lack of knowledge of donor CMV status possibly confounded expanded clonotype changes.

The second PCR ran roughly 6 to 12 cycles with a sample-barcoded 5' primer and J-beta primers. TCRdb used MiXCR to reprocess the 5' RACE reads, holding one entry per CDR3 protein. Altogether 630,000 or so distinct CDR3 sequences are present, about 30% being singletons, with the ten largest covering around 14%. The sequencing sample was made of blood. The receptor was derived from a woman older than 75 in good health. V is TRBV7-2 and J is TRBJ2-3, with 8 bases that match TRBD2. The CDR3 coding sequence is TGTGCCAGCAGCTTAGAATTTGGGACTAGAAGAGGGACGCAGTATTTT. Translated, it gives CASSLEFGTRRGTQYF.